This T cell receptor (beta chain) was observed in a study of shared clonotypes between healthy human individuals. Across the whole study: Aged 18 to 49, the donors were a couple of women and a few men. The plates for each donor numbered three CD4 naive, three CD4 memory, two CD8 naive and one CD8 memory. Study results and caveats: Naive CD4 clonotypes overlapped across a handful of donors at about 5.2%.

V dropped 1 base and J dropped 4; count of bases not matched to a gene: 6. CDR3 size: 16 residues. The germline V gene has CDR1 WSHSY and CDR2 SAAADI. Selected positively for CCR7 and CD45RO-negative, naive CD8 cells excluded terminally differentiated effector memory CD45RA+ cells. Concerning this clone: Its matching antigen is unknown.

Replicate sorted-subset PCRs were loaded with approximately 190 ng DNA, roughly 33,000 T cell genomes. Clones were read by immunoSEQ multiplex PCR, and TCRdb kept only the in-frame ones, dropping some. The sample lists 2 million to 2.5 million clones; 85% to 95% were seen once. The origin of this receptor is a man between 18 and 35 years old in good health. Specimen: naive CD8+ T cells sorted from blood. The V gene is TRBV10-2, the J gene TRBJ2-7, with 11 bases matching TRBD1. CDR3 residues: CASSEFRTGGRYEQYF. The CDR3 region has the DNA TGCGCCAGCAGTGAGTTTCGGACAGGGGGCAGGTACGAGCAGTACTTC.